Listed below are T cell receptor beta chains from one sample, sequenced in a study of patients and donors after allogeneic stem cell transplantation. TCRdb independently ran MiXCR on the RT-PCR reads; one entry per CDR3 protein. This sample has hundreds of thousands of distinct CDR3 sequences, with 16% found just once. Sequencing was done on a sample of blood, either unsorted or a sorted T cell fraction (not recorded which). The receptors shown here come from a human donor who was either an allogeneic HSCT recipient or a stem cell or donor lymphocyte infusion donor (not recorded which). It is not recorded whose cells these are; they may come from a transplant donor. Both conserved end residues are part of each CDR3. A D gene is named only where the DNA matches it firmly. Some rows have no size entry. The others give once, few or many, or a class for an expanded clone.

J: TRBJ2-1; size: -; V: TRBV7-9; D: -; CDR3: CASRQTPVRGIYNEQFF; DNA: TGTGCCAGCAGACAGACCCCCGTGAGGGGGATCTACAATGAGCAGTTCTTC
J: TRBJ2-7; size: -; V: TRBV20-1; D: -; CDR3: CSARPLVGFYEQYF; DNA: TGCAGTGCTCGTCCCTTGGTGGGGTTTTACGAGCAGTACTTC
J: TRBJ2-3; size: few; V: TRBV5-1; D: -; CDR3: CASSFRQGKLDTQYF; DNA: TGCGCCAGCAGCTTCAGGCAGGGCAAGCTCGATACGCAGTATTTT
J: TRBJ2-5; size: -; V: TRBV30; D: -; CDR3: CAWSVARGGTQYF; DNA: TGTGCCTGGAGTGTAGCCCGAGGCGGGACCCAGTACTTC
J: TRBJ2-5; size: many; V: TRBV12-3/TRBV12-4; D: TRBD2; CDR3: CASRPLAGGQETQYF; DNA: TGTGCCAGCAGGCCCCTAGCGGGGGGACAAGAGACCCAGTACTTC
J: TRBJ1-1; size: few; V: TRBV4-3; D: -; CDR3: CASSQDIGGRIGKTEAFF; DNA: TGCGCCAGCAGCCAAGATATCGGGGGGAGAATTGGTAAAACTGAAGCTTTCTTT
J: TRBJ1-5; size: few; V: TRBV18; D: -; CDR3: CASSPGSAYSNQPQHF; DNA: TGTGCCAGCTCACCAGGGAGCGCTTATAGCAATCAGCCCCAGCATTTT
J: TRBJ2-7; size: few; V: TRBV19; D: TRBD2; CDR3: CASDPGTSGHEQYF; DNA: TGTGCCAGTGACCCCGGGACTAGCGGCCACGAGCAGTACTTC
J: TRBJ1-5; size: many; V: TRBV21-1; D: -; CDR3: CASSKAGNQPQHF; DNA: TGTGCCAGCAGCAAGGCGGGCAATCAGCCCCAGCATTTT
J: TRBJ2-1; size: once; V: TRBV5-1; D: TRBD2; CDR3: CASSLDSGGATEQFF; DNA: TGCGCCAGCAGCTTGGATAGCGGGGGGGCCACAGAGCAGTTCTTC
J: TRBJ2-7; size: -; V: TRBV3-1; D: -; CDR3: CASSQDLNYEQYF; DNA: TGTGCCAGCAGCCAAGATCTTAATTACGAGCAGTACTTC
J: TRBJ1-2; size: -; V: TRBV28; D: -; CDR3: CASSSFRAFRGYTF; DNA: TGTGCCAGCAGTTCATTCCGGGCCTTTCGAGGCTACACCTTC
J: TRBJ2-3; size: many; V: TRBV13; D: -; CDR3: CASSRFGTTDTQYF; DNA: TGTGCCAGCAGCCGATTCGGGACTACAGATACGCAGTATTTT
J: TRBJ1-2; size: -; V: TRBV20-1; D: TRBD1; CDR3: CSARGTGHYTF; DNA: TGCAGTGCTAGGGGGACAGGGCACTACACCTTC
J: TRBJ1-2; size: many; V: TRBV13; D: -; CDR3: CASSLQGLPFLGYTF; DNA: TGTGCCAGCAGCCTACAAGGGCTCCCGTTTCTCGGCTACACCTTC
J: TRBJ2-7; size: many; V: TRBV12-3/TRBV12-4; D: -; CDR3: CASSFGPYEQYF; DNA: TGTGCCAGCAGTTTCGGCCCTTACGAGCAGTACTTC
J: TRBJ2-7; size: -; V: TRBV5-1; D: -; CDR3: CASSLEQLAYEQYF; DNA: TGCGCCAGCAGCTTGGAACAGCTCGCCTACGAGCAGTACTTC
J: TRBJ1-5; size: -; V: TRBV20-1; D: -; CDR3: CSARDMGGNQPQHF; DNA: TGCAGTGCTAGAGATATGGGGGGAAATCAGCCCCAGCATTTT
J: TRBJ2-1; size: many; V: TRBV29-1; D: -; CDR3: CSVGSMDSNEQFF; DNA: TGCAGCGTTGGGTCCATGGATTCCAATGAGCAGTTCTTC
J: TRBJ2-7; size: -; V: TRBV5-1; D: -; CDR3: CASSLATGPGEQYF; DNA: TGCGCCAGCAGCTTGGCGACGGGACCGGGGGAGCAGTACTTC
J: TRBJ2-1; size: few; V: TRBV19; D: -; CDR3: CASSTPGSSYNEQFF; DNA: TGTGCCAGTAGTACCCCAGGGAGCTCCTACAATGAGCAGTTCTTC
J: TRBJ2-1; size: few; V: TRBV12-5; D: -; CDR3: CASGFRAKSDPLNEQFF; DNA: TGTGCTAGTGGTTTTCGAGCAAAAAGCGACCCCCTGAATGAGCAGTTCTTC
J: TRBJ1-1; size: few; V: TRBV4-1; D: TRBD1; CDR3: CASSHSVQGVMNTEAFF; DNA: TGCGCCAGCAGCCATTCCGTTCAGGGGGTAATGAACACTGAAGCTTTCTTT
J: TRBJ2-3; size: -; V: TRBV18; D: -; CDR3: CASSPSPLPDTQYF; DNA: TGTGCCAGCTCACCCAGTCCCTTGCCAGATACGCAGTATTTT
J: TRBJ2-3; size: -; V: TRBV7-3; D: -; CDR3: CASSRGPGDTQYF; DNA: TGTGCCAGCAGCCGGGGACCCGGGGATACGCAGTATTTT
J: TRBJ1-1; size: many; V: TRBV7-9; D: -; CDR3: CASSLVVRGTEAFF; DNA: TGTGCCAGCAGCTTAGTGGTGAGGGGGACTGAAGCTTTCTTT
J: TRBJ2-1; size: once; V: TRBV5-4; D: -; CDR3: CASSLDASSYNEQFF; DNA: TGTGCCAGCAGCCTGGACGCGAGCTCCTACAATGAGCAGTTCTTC
J: TRBJ1-3; size: -; V: TRBV3-1; D: -; CDR3: CASSQVRGNTIYF; DNA: TGTGCCAGCAGCCAAGTACGCGGAAACACCATATATTTT
J: TRBJ1-2; size: -; V: TRBV9; D: TRBD1; CDR3: CASSSHRGSGGYTF; DNA: TGTGCCAGCAGCTCCCACAGGGGGAGTGGTGGCTACACCTTC